This T cell receptor (beta chain) was captured by sequencing in a study of control samples from healthy donors and cancer patients. This table comes from immunoSEQ multiplex PCR, and its TCRdb copy is limited to in-frame clones, with some not included. The data hold almost 85,000 clones, with approximately 94% observed a single time. This CDR3 spans 20 amino acids. This chain joins TRBV21-1 and TRBJ2-5; TRBD2, as called in the table, went unchecked against the DNA. TRBV21-1 is tagged as a pseudogene. Sequenced: blood. The receptor was isolated from a woman aged 18-29 years in good health. The CDR3 nucleotides are TGTGCCAGCAACCCAAAACCCGAGCAAGCCGCGAGCGGGCGAAAAGAGACCCAGTACTTC. This gives the protein CASNPKPEQAASGRKETQYF.